This TCR beta chain was documented in a study of technical replicates of blood from a few donors. The germline gives CDR1 MNHNS, CDR2 SASEGT. V dropped 6 bases and J dropped 2 bases, with 11 bases sitting between them. CDR3 length: 13 residues. The data were produced by immunoSEQ multiplex PCR, yet TCRdb's version contains in-frame clones alone and is incomplete. Of approximately 73,000 clones listed, 80% to 95% are singletons. This chain uses TRBV6-1 with TRBJ2-7; tentatively, D is TRBD1 (7 bases). The sequenced material came from T cells isolated from PBMCs. This receptor was obtained from a human donor in good health. The CDR3 bases are TGTGCCAGCAGGGCAGGGGGGACCTACGAGCAGTACTTC. This codes for CASRAGGTYEQYF.